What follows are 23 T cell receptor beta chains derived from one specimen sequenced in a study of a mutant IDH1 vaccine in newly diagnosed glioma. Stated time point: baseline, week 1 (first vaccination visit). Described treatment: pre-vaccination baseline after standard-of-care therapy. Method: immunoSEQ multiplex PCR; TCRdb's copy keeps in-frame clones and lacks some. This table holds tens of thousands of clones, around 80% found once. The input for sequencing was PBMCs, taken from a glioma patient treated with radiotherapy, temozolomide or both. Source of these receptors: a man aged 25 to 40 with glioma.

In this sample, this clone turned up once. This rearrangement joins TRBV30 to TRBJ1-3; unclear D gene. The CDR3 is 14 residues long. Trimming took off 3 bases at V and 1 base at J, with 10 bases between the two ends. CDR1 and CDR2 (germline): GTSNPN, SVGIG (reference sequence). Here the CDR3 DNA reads TGTGCCTGGAGAACGGATTATTCTGGAAACACCATATATTTT. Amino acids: CAWRTDYSGNTIYF.

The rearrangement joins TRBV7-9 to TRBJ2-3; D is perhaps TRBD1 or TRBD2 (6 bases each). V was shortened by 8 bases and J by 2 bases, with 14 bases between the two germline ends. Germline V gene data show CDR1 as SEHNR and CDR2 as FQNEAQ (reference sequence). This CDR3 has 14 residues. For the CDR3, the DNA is TGTGCCAGCGCCGAGAGGGGGGCCACAGATACGCAGTATTTT. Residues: CASAERGATDTQYF.

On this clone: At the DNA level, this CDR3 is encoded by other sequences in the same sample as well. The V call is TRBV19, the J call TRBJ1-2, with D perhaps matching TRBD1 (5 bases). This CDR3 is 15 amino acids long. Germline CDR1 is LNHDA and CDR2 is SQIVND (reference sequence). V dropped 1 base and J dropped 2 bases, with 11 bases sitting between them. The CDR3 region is CASSIVGTANYGYTF. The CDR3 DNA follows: TGTGCCAGTAGTATAGTGGGGACTGCAAACTATGGCTACACCTTC.

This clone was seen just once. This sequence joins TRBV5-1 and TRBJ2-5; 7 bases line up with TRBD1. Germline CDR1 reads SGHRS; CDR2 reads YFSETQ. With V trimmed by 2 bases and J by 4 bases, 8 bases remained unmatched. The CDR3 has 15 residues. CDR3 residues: CASSFGTGVAETQYF. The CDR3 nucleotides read TGCGCCAGCAGCTTTGGCACAGGGGTGGCAGAGACCCAGTACTTC.

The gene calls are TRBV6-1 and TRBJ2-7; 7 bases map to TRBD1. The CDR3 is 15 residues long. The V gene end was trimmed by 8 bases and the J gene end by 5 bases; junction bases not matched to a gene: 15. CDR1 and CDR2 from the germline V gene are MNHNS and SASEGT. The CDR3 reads CASFTRSDRSHEQYF. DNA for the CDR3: TGTGCCAGCTTCACCCGGTCGGACAGGTCCCACGAGCAGTACTTC.

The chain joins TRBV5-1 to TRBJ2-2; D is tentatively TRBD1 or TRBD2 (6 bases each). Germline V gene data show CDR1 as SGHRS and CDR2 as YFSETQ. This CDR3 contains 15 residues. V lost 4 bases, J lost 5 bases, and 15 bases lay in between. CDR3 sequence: CASSELGGTTGELFF. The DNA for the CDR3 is TGCGCCAGCAGCGAGCTTGGCGGGACAACCGGGGAGCTGTTTTTT.

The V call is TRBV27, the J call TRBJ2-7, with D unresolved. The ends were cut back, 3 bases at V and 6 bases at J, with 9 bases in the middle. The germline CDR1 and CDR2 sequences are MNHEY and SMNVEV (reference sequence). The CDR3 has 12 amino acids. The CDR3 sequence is CASSFSGFEQYF. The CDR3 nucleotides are TGTGCCAGCAGTTTTTCGGGCTTCGAGCAGTACTTC.

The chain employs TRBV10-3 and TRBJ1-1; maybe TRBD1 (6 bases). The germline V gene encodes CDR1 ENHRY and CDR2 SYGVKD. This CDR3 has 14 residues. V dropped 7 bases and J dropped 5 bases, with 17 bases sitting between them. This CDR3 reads CAIKGGGEDTEAFF. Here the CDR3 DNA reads TGTGCCATCAAGGGGGGAGGTGAGGATACTGAAGCTTTCTTT.

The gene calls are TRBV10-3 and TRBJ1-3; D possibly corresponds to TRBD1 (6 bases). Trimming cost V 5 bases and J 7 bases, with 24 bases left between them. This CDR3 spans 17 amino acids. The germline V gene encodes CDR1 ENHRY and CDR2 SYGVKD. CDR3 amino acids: CAISSDSRAGEYNTIYF. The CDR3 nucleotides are TGTGCCATCAGTTCGGACTCGCGGGCAGGGGAATACAACACCATATATTTT.

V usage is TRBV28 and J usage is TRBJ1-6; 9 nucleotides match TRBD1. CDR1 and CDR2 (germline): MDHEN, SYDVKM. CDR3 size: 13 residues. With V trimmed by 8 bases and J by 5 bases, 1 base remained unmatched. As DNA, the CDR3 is TGTGCCAGCCGGGACAGGGATAATTCACCCCTCCACTTT. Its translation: CASRDRDNSPLHF.

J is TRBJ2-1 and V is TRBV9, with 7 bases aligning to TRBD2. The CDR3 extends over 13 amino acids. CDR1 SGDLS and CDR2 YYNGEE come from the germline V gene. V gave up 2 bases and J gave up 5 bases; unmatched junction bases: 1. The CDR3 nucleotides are TGTGCCAGCAGCGTTGGGGGGGACAATGAGCAGTTCTTC. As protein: CASSVGGDNEQFF.

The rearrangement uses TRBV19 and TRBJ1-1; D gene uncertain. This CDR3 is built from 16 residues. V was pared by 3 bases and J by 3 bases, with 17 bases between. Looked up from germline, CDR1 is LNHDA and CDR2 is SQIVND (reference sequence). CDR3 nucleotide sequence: TGTGCCAGTAGTATGGGGTCGGATTACTCCCACACTGAAGCTTTCTTT. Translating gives CASSMGSDYSHTEAFF.

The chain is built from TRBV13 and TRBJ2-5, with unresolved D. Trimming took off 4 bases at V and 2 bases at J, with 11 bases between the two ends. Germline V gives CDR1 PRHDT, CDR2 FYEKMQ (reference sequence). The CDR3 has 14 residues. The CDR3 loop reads CASSSRAVQETQYF. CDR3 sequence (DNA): TGTGCCAGCAGCTCTCGGGCCGTACAAGAGACCCAGTACTTC.

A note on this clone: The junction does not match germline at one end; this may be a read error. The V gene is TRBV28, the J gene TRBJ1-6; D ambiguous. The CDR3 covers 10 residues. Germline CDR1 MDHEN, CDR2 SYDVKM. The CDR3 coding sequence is TGTGCCACCAGTGCCCCACCCCTCCACTTT. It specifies CATSAPPLHF.

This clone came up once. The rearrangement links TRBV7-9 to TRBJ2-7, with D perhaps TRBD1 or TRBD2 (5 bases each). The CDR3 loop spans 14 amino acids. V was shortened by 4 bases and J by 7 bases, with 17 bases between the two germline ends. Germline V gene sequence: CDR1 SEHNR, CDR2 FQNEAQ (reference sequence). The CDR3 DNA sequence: TGTGCCAGCAGCTCCACGGACATGGGGGAAGAGCAGTACTTC. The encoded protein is CASSSTDMGEEQYF.

CDR3 amino acids: CASSSGLTINYGYTF. The CDR3 nucleotides are TGTGCCAGCAGTTCGGGCCTCACGATTAACTATGGCTACACCTTC. The J gene is TRBJ1-2, the V gene TRBV27; D is unclear. V lost 4 bases, J lost 1 base, and 13 bases lay in between. The CDR3 totals 15 residues. Germline assignment: CDR1 MNHEY and CDR2 SMNVEV (reference sequence).

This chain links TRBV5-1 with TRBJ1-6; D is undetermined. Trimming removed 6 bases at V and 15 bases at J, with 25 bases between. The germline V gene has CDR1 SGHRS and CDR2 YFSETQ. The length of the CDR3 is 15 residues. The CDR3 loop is CASNSGTEPTEGLHF. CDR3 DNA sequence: TGCGCCAGCAACTCGGGAACAGAACCCACCGAGGGCCTCCACTTT.

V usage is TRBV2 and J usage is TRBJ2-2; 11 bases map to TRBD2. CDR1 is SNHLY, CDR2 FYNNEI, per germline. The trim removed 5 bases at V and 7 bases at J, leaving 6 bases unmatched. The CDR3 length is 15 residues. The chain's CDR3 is CASSRIAGGFGELFF. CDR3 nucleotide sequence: TGTGCCAGCAGTCGAATAGCGGGAGGGTTCGGGGAGCTGTTTTTT.

In DNA form, the CDR3 reads TGTGCCAGCGGTACTCAGGCGGGGGACTCCTATGGCTACACCTTC. It is translated as CASGTQAGDSYGYTF. The chain couples TRBV6-5 to TRBJ1-2, with a weak D call TRBD1 (5 bases). Germline CDR1 MNHEY, CDR2 SVGAGI. V shed 8 bases and J shed 4 bases, with 20 bases lying between them. The CDR3 consists of 15 residues.

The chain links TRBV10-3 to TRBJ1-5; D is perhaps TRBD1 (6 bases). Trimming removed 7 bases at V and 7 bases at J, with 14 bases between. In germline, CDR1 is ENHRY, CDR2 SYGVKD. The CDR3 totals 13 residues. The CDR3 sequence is CAIKAGEGQPQHF. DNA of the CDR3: TGTGCCATCAAGGCAGGGGAAGGACAGCCCCAGCATTTT.

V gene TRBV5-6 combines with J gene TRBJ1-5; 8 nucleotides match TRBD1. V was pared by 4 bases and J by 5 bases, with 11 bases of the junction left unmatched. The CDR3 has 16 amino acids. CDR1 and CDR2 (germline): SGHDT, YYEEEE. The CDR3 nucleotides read TGTGCCAGCAGCGCCGGGGGCCAGGGGGCCTATCAGCCCCAGCATTTT. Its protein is CASSAGGQGAYQPQHF.

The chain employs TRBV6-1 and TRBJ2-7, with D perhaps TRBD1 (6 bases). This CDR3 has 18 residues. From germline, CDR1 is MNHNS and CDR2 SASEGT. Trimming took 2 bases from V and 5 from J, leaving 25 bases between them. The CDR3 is CASSENPYSRTVPHEQYF. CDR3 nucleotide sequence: TGTGCCAGCAGTGAAAACCCCTACTCCCGGACAGTCCCCCACGAGCAGTACTTC.

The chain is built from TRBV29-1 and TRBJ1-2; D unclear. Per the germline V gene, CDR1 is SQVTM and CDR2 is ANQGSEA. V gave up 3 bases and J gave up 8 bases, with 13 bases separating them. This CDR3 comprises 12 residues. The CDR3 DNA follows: TGCAGCGTTGATTCGTTGCCGCGGGGCTACACCTTC. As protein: CSVDSLPRGYTF.